This T cell receptor beta chain was identified in a study of T cells after yellow fever vaccination. The study's findings and limits: Though weaker, the secondary response peaked faster, on day 5 versus 15. Clonotypes appearing in both CD4 and CD8 compartments existed, and their share was small. Reappearance after the booster was observed for most primary-vaccination clones (around 96% CD4, about 86% CD8).

Synthesis of TCR cDNA relied on 5'RACE template switching, which attached a universal primer site and UMIs. Using its own MiXCR run on the 5' RACE reads, TCRdb lists one record per CDR3 protein. There are some 300,000 distinct CDR3 sequences in the sample; about 10% occur only once, and approximately 3% lies in the top ten. The CDR3 runs 15 residues. V lost 2 bases, J lost 6 bases, and 5 bases stayed unmatched. Germline CDR1 is LGHNA and CDR2 is YSLEER. This clonotype has more than one count but fewer than ten. What it binds is not known. This receptor was obtained from a young man who received the YFV17D yellow fever vaccine. The material was CD4+ T cells sorted from PBMCs, obtained 45 days after the yellow fever booster vaccination. The J gene is TRBJ1-4, the V gene TRBV4-3; 8 bases agree with TRBD1. DNA for the CDR3: TGCGCCAGCAGCCAAAACGGACAGGGCTATGAAAAACTGTTTTTT. It yields the protein CASSQNGQGYEKLFF.